Listed below are T cell receptor beta chains from one sample, sequenced in a study of blood T cell repertoires in COVID-19. Assay: immunoSEQ multiplex PCR; the TCRdb copy retains only in-frame clones and omits some. Here the sample spans 200,000 to 300,000 clones, about 91% being singletons. Sequencing input: peripheral blood. The receptor source for this set is a person aged 18 to 30 with COVID-19, enrolled during active disease. Each CDR3 is given with its conserved first and last residue. Each record gives: V gene, J gene, CDR3 protein.

TRBV6-2/TRBV6-3	TRBJ2-3	CASSYLGPDTQYF
TRBV27	TRBJ2-7	CASTGGGHEQYF
TRBV5-6	TRBJ1-4	CASSSQGIAKLFF
TRBV12-3/TRBV12-4	TRBJ1-1	CASSLRQIQAFF
TRBV7-2	TRBJ2-7	CASSLVLTYEQYF
TRBV12-5	TRBJ2-7	CASGFTGSMVYEQYF
TRBV6-5	TRBJ2-1	CASSPLGGRDEQFF
TRBV30	TRBJ2-6	CAWALRTGEGSGANVLTF
TRBV4-2	TRBJ2-7	CASSQETYYEQYF
TRBV6-2/TRBV6-3	TRBJ2-3	CASSLAGDFADTQYF
TRBV18	TRBJ1-2	CASSPRQYGYTF
TRBV24-1	TRBJ2-5	CATSQELGTQYF
TRBV7-2	TRBJ2-3	CASSLIAGDTQYF
TRBV18	TRBJ2-1	CASSPGPEFNEQFF
TRBV27	TRBJ2-4	CASSLGEANIQYF
TRBV27	TRBJ2-7	CASSAQGAYEQYF
TRBV7-9	TRBJ1-5	CASSLWDGTGKVSNQPQHF
TRBV29-1	TRBJ1-1	CSVSDGDNTEAFF
TRBV20-1	TRBJ2-4	CSTPQGNIQYF
TRBV6-6	TRBJ2-7	CASSQGQGGSEQYF
TRBV10-3	TRBJ2-2	CAAATGTGELFF
TRBV5-4	TRBJ1-3	CASSLGGGLGNTIYF